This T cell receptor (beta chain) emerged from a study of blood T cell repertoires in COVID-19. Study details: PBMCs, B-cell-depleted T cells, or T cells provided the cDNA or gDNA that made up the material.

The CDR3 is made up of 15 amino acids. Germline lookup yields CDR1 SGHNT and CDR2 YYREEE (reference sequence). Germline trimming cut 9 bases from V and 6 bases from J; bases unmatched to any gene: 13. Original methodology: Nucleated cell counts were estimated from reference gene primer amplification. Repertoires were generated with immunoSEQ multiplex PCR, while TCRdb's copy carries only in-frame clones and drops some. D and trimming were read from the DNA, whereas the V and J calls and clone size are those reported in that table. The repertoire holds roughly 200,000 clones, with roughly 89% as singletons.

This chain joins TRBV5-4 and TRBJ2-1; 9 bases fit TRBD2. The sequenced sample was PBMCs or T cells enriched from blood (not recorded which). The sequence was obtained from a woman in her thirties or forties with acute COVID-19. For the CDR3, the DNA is TGTGCCACGGAGTTTGGCGGGGGGGACTCCAATGAGCAGTTCTTC. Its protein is CATEFGGGDSNEQFF.